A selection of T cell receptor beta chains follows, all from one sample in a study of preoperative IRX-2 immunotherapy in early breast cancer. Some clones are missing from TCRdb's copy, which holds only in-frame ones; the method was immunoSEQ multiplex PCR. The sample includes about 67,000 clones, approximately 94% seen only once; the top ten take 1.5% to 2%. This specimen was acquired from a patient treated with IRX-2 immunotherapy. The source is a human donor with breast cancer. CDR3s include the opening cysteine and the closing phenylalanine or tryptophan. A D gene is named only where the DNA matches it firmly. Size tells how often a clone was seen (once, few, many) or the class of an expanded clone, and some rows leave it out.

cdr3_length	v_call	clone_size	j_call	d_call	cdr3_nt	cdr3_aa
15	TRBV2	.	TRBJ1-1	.	TGTGCCAGCAGTCCCCTCGAGTGGGGGTCGAATATGGCTTTCTTT	CASSPLEWGSNMAFF
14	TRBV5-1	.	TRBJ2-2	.	TGCGCCAGCAGCTTAGACACGAACACCGGGGAGCTGTTTTTT	CASSLDTNTGELFF
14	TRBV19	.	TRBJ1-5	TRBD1	TGTGCCAGTAACAGGGGGCTAAGCAATCAGCCCCAGCATTTT	CASNRGLSNQPQHF
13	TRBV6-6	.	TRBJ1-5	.	TGTGCCAGCAGCAGGGAGGAGAATCAGCCCCAGCATTTT	CASSREENQPQHF
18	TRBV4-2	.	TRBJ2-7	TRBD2	TGTGCCAGCAGCCCGTTCTCTAGCGGGGGTCTCAATCCCTACGAGCAGTACTTC	CASSPFSSGGLNPYEQYF
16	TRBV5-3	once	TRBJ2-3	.	TGTGCCAGAAGCTTGTTGCGGGACGGAGGCACAGATACGCAGTATTTT	CARSLLRDGGTDTQYF
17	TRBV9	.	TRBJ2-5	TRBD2	TGTGCCAGCAGCGTAGGTCCTCTAGCGGGGGCCCGAGAGACCCAGTACTTC	CASSVGPLAGARETQYF
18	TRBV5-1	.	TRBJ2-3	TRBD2	TGCGCCAGCAGCAGGGGTAGCGGGGGGGTGATCCCCACAGATACGCAGTATTTT	CASSRGSGGVIPTDTQYF
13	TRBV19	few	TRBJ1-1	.	TGTGCCAGTCGGTCGGTGGAGGGCACTGAAGCTTTCTTT	CASRSVEGTEAFF
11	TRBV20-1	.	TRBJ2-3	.	TGCAGTGCTAGAATAAGGGATACGCAGTATTTT	CSARIRDTQYF
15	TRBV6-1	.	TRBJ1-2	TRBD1	TGTGCCAGCCGACCCACCCCCGGGACAGGGGTTGGCTACACCTTC	CASRPTPGTGVGYTF